The present TCR beta chain was sequenced within a study of cytomegalovirus exposure and HLA in healthy donors (dated by TCRdb to 2016 to 2017). About the full investigation: In an earlier analysis of fewer than 750 of the donors, about 270 Gb of sequence data and 90 million to 120 million unique TCR beta sequences from 180 million or so T cells were reported. An early release that covered some 640 HLA-typed donors contained about 300 gigabases of sequencing data and roughly 84 million unique TCR sequences. Among the roughly 400 genotyped donors, 81% belonged to the genetic ancestry cluster associated with self-reported Caucasian donors. The study was designed to test whether signatures of past pathogen exposure could be identified by cataloging public T cell receptors. The T cell repertoires of some 670 subjects were profiled by immunosequencing and related to cytomegalovirus serostatus. In addition to the first cohort of several hundred subjects, a separate validation cohort of approximately 110 different subjects was used. To predict cytomegalovirus infection status, the study brought together high-throughput TCR immunosequencing, statistical association of individual TCRs with disease status, and machine learning. To study patterns of TCR occurrence, a later analysis re-analyzed previously published TCR beta repertoires from around 700 donors and added high-resolution HLA genotyping. Rather than using new phenotypic data, the later analysis identified candidate immune exposures from TCR beta sequences and from how often those sequences occurred across donors. In an earlier analysis of 500 to 650 of the donors, high-throughput TCR beta sequencing was used to judge whether each TCR beta V gene segment behaved as functional or pseudogenic. Alongside the repertoire data, information on donor age, sex, ethnicity and CMV serostatus was compiled. A later genetic analysis used genome-wide SNP genotypes for 398 of the 666 donors, treating that subset as a discovery cohort. Every discovery cohort repertoire had been produced on one sequencing platform. Class I and class II HLA loci were covered by the typing at four-digit resolution. The number of typed donors differed by locus: 629-630 for A, B, C, DRB1 and DQB1; about 520 for DQA1; 606 for DPA1; and 450 to 480 for DPB1. A handful of DR-DQ haplotypes were handled as single units for association and clustering because linkage in the cohort was strong. On average, roughly 240,000 unique TCR beta nucleotide sequences were sequenced per donor among a few hundred genotyped donors of the cohort, with about 19% of those sequences being non-productive.

From the germline V gene (reference sequence), CDR1 is SSHAT and CDR2 is FNYEAQ. Measured from the cysteine to the phenylalanine, the CDR3 is 17 residues long. Solely the CDR3 DNA is kept, with 51 bases framed from the first base. As regards this clone: It has no known antigen specificity. The junction and the germline gene differ at one end; a read error may be behind it.

General study outcomes and caveats: A further reported finding was that TCR beta sequences accurately predicted the HLA-A and HLA-B alleles for most subjects in the first cohort. Most TCR sequences were seen in very few donors, while some public TCRs were found in many individuals. When HLA alleles, especially DR and DQ, strongly co-occurred, attributing TCR associations to individual alleles was difficult. Several of the top co-occurrence clusters appeared to be linked to parvovirus B19, influenza, CMV and Epstein-Barr virus, according to a later analysis. Because HLA typing was missing for some donors at each locus, association tests included only the typed subset. Presence/absence analyses assumed roughly uniform sequencing depth across donors, an assumption that may not hold. In vitro tests confirmed that a few of the cytomegalovirus-associated TCR beta chains recognize cytomegalovirus antigens. A cluster of highly shared sequence variants was judged likely to represent a technical artifact of the sequencing pipeline. According to a later analysis, TCR association rates differed among HLA loci, with DRB1 alleles showing the most associated TCRs and HLA-C alleles showing the fewest. An association between a missense DCLRE1C variant and V-gene and J-gene trimming of TCR beta chains was found in a later genetic analysis and replicated in an independent cohort. The only immune exposure information available for the cohort was CMV serostatus. The study listed 164 TCR beta chains as associated with cytomegalovirus. A later genetic analysis reported fewer N-insertions in productive TCRs among donors in an Asian-associated ancestry cluster than the roughly 700-donor mean. In an earlier analysis of fewer than 750 of the donors, most TCR beta V segments were observed in productive rearrangements about 87% or about 30% of the time, broadly matching IMGT annotations. According to the authors, the approach could potentially be generalized to other disease states and immunological phenotypes. About 17 rarely observed V segments, including chromosome 9 orphons, were excluded from the earlier analysis of several hundred of the donors because counts were too low. This cohort had only TCR beta chains sequenced, and the lack of alpha or paired-chain data limited which features could be detected. At a false discovery rate of 0.05, a later analysis linked 16,951 TCR beta sequences to specific HLA alleles. Some IMGT-functional V segments, including TRBV6-2 and TRBV6-3, could not be distinguished by the 87-base-pair reads and were therefore excluded. In a later analysis, HLA-associated TCR beta chains were found to be more clonally expanded and to have lower generation probabilities than equally common non-associated chains. The classifier was reported to diagnose cytomegalovirus status with high specificity and sensitivity in both the original cohort and the validation cohort. Linkage disequilibrium might explain the correlated functional status among segregating V segments, but an unknown experimental factor could not be ruled out. According to a later analysis, most CMV-associated TCR beta chains appeared to be HLA-restricted, and the HLA associations seemed to be driven largely by CMV exposure.

The cohort consisted of approximately 690 healthy bone marrow donors. At the time of sampling, all cohort members were nominally healthy, though unrecorded immune exposures were likely present. The donor was CMV seropositive and belonged to the group of 270 or so seropositive cohort members. Every donor gave a peripheral blood sample, and the peripheral blood mononuclear cells from that sample were used for TCR beta sequencing. Genomic DNA was extracted from the blood cell samples with the Qiagen DNeasy Blood Extraction Kit. Library generation was performed with the immunoSEQ multiplex PCR assay. For the multiplex PCR, a mixture combining 60 forward primers for TCR Vbeta segments and 13 reverse primers for TCR Jbeta segments was used. The CDR3 region of rearranged TCR beta genes was amplified from genomic DNA by a multiplex PCR assay. The amplified TCR beta libraries were sequenced on the Illumina HiSeq System as 87-base-pair reads. The authors processed their data as follows. Across the 700 or so repertoires, a later analysis counted tens of millions of unique TCR beta chains, roughly 11 million of which were shared by at least two donors. Raw reads were error-corrected and collapsed into unique sequences with a nearest-neighbor algorithm that merged closely related sequences to remove PCR and sequencing errors. CDR3 sequences were aligned to IMGT reference sequences to assign V, D and J gene segments. Each retained sequence needed at least a six-nucleotide match to both a V gene segment and a J gene segment. A rearrangement counted as productive if the CDR3 had no stop codons and remained in frame with V and J, and every other rearrangement counted as non-productive. Following IMGT convention, CDR3 was defined as the stretch from the second conserved V-encoded cysteine up to the conserved J-encoded phenylalanine. The earlier analysis of fewer than 750 of the donors excluded sequences that lacked an unambiguous match to a single V gene segment. In an earlier analysis of around 600 of the donors, V segments were called functional above 56.7% productive rearrangements and were called segregating when the between-donor standard deviation exceeded 5%. To diagnose cytomegalovirus status from the catalog of TCR beta chain sequences, a statistical classification framework was built. V and J gene assignment, in a later analysis, came from comparing TCR nucleotide sequences with IMGT/GENE-DB human TR gene sequences. Using the TCRdist pipeline, a later analysis assigned CDR3 sequences along with most-parsimonious VDJ recombination scenarios. A later analysis defined each TCR beta chain by its CDR3 amino acid sequence plus V-gene family, and excluded reads lacking a unique V-gene family. As a way to deal with suspected cross-contamination and a sequencing artifact, a later analysis dropped roughly 620 nucleotide sequences that were highly shared and had low generation probability. A later analysis calculated a clonal expansion index for each public chain from normalized within-repertoire ranks of inferred template counts. A later analysis computed generation probabilities with a VDJ recombination model fitted to out-of-frame rearrangements, and checked the results against IGoR. A later analysis scored TCR-TCR, TCR-HLA and TCR-CMV co-occurrence with hypergeometric tests, applying a repertoire-size bias correction to TCR pairs. In a later analysis, false discovery rates were estimated by permuting HLA or CMV assignments 20 times. In a later analysis, co-occurring TCRs were grouped with DBSCAN, and TCRdist sequence similarity was added when clustering was performed within HLA-allele-positive subsets. Repertoires with fewer than 30,000 or more than 120,000 public chains, plus five repertoires with anomalous nucleotide sharing, were excluded from co-occurrence clustering. Drawn from immuneACCESS, this table holds only the in-frame rearrangements with V and J called that TCRdb kept. Clones are partly lost; checked studies trace under half to an unresolved V gene and leave the rest unexplained. V, J and clone size were drawn from that table, and D and trimming were deduced from the DNA. The sample records 110,000 to 150,000 clones, 70% of which are singletons. 2% to 2.5% of the sample is taken by the ten largest.

The sequence links TRBV7-7 to TRBJ2-5, with 8 bases in between that match TRBD1. Sequenced input: PBMCs. This TCR was sampled from a woman aged 60-75 years in good health and CMV-seropositive. The nucleotide sequence is given as TGTGCTAGCAGAGCAGCTACCGGGACAGGCGATCAGGAGACCCAGTACTTC. This encodes CASRAATGTGDQETQYF.